These T cell receptor beta chains were read from a single sample in a study of human T cells and chemical hapten exposure. TCRdb analysed the RACE reads with MiXCR anew, one entry per CDR3 protein. The sample has 240,000 or so distinct CDR3 sequences, around 9.3% seen once; the top ten hold roughly 2.5%. This specimen was whole blood, taken in connection with sensitization to the hapten diphenylcyclopropenone (DPC). The receptors were sampled from a woman in her thirties or forties with alopecia areata. Some clones in this sample may be carry-over from other donors' samples. CDR3s include the opening cysteine and the closing phenylalanine or tryptophan. D genes are given only for firm matches. Part of the rows lack a size; the others show once, few, many or a class for expanded clones.

D	V	length	size	J	CDR3	DNA
NA	TRBV28	15	few	TRBJ1-1	CASRLPLGRDTEAFF	TGTGCCAGCAGGCTTCCCTTGGGACGGGACACTGAAGCTTTCTTT
NA	TRBV28	16	NA	TRBJ1-4	CASSPGGGEGDEKLFF	TGTGCCAGCAGCCCCGGGGGCGGGGAAGGGGATGAAAAACTGTTTTTT
NA	TRBV12-3/TRBV12-4	13	few	TRBJ2-1	CASSLIGLREQFF	TGTGCCAGCAGTTTGATCGGTCTGCGGGAGCAGTTCTTC
NA	TRBV18	15	NA	TRBJ1-4	CASSPYTGADEKLFF	TGTGCCAGCTCACCATATACAGGAGCAGATGAAAAACTGTTTTTT
NA	TRBV5-1	13	few	TRBJ1-2	CASRKTESGGYTF	TGCGCCAGCAGGAAGACAGAGAGCGGCGGCTACACCTTC
TRBD1	TRBV27	15	NA	TRBJ2-7	CASSLFSGQIYEQYF	TGTGCCAGCAGTTTATTTTCGGGACAGATCTACGAGCAGTACTTC
NA	TRBV20-1	14	few	TRBJ1-6	CSPTRGHGNSPLHF	TGCAGTCCAACAAGGGGACACGGAAATTCACCCCTCCACTTT
NA	TRBV20-1	15	many	TRBJ1-1	CSARAGRARGTEAFF	TGCAGTGCTAGAGCTGGGAGGGCAAGGGGAACTGAAGCTTTCTTT
NA	TRBV18	15	NA	TRBJ1-5	CASSPEVGQSSAQHF	TGTGCCAGCTCACCCGAAGTCGGACAGTCTTCGGCCCAGCATTTT
NA	TRBV12-3/TRBV12-4	12	NA	TRBJ1-2	CASSLGVRAWTF	TGTGCCAGCAGCCTAGGGGTCAGGGCGTGGACCTTC
TRBD2	TRBV2	16	many	TRBJ2-3	CASRTGLGGSTDTQYF	TGTGCCAGCAGGACGGGACTCGGGGGGAGCACAGATACGCAGTATTTT
TRBD2	TRBV20-1	14	NA	TRBJ2-3	CSARGTSGSDTQYF	TGCAGTGCTAGGGGGACTAGCGGATCAGATACGCAGTATTTT
NA	TRBV12-3/TRBV12-4	12	many	TRBJ2-5	CASRVLGETQYF	TGTGCCAGCAGGGTCCTCGGGGAGACCCAGTACTTC
TRBD2	TRBV5-6	14	many	TRBJ2-1	CASSLGLAPAEQFF	TGTGCCAGCAGCTTGGGACTAGCGCCAGCTGAGCAGTTCTTC
TRBD2	TRBV4-2	16	NA	TRBJ2-1	CASSQDVASGTGEQFF	TGTGCCAGCAGCCAAGATGTGGCTAGCGGGACTGGTGAGCAGTTCTTC
NA	TRBV7-2	14	many	TRBJ2-3	CASSLAPGTDTQYF	TGTGCCAGCAGCTTAGCCCCCGGCACAGATACGCAGTATTTT
TRBD1	TRBV7-2	13	many	TRBJ1-2	CASSTRTGLGYTF	TGTGCCAGCAGCACCCGGACAGGCCTTGGCTACACCTTC
NA	TRBV5-1	16	many	TRBJ2-1	CASSLGGGGNYNEQFF	TGCGCCAGCAGCTTGGGGGGCGGCGGGAATTACAATGAGCAGTTCTTC